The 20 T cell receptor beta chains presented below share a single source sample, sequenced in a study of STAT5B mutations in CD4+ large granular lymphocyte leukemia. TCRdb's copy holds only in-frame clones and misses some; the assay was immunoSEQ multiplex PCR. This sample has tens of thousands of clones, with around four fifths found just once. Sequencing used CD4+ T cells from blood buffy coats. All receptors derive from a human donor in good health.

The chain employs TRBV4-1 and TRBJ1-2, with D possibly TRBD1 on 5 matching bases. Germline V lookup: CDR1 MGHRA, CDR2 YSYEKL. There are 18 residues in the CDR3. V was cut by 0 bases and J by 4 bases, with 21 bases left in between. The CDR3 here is CASSQDPDGAGWAYGYTF. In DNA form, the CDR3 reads TGCGCCAGCAGCCAAGATCCCGATGGGGCAGGGTGGGCCTATGGCTACACCTTC.

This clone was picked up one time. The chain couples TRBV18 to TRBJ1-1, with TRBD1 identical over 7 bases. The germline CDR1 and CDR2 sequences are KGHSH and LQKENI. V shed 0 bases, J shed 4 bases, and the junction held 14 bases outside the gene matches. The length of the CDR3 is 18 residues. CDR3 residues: CASSPPMRGEHRGTEAFF. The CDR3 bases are TGTGCCAGCTCACCACCCATGCGGGGGGAGCACAGGGGCACTGAAGCTTTCTTT.

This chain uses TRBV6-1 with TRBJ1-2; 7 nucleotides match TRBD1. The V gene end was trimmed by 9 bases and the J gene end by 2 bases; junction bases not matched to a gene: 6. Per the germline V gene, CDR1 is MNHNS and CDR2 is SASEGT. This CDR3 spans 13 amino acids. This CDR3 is CASRTGQNYGYTF. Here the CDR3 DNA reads TGTGCCAGTCGAACGGGACAGAACTATGGCTACACCTTC.

The chain's CDR3 is CASSSDLFRGVSFGEQFF. The CDR3 DNA reads as TGTGCCAGCAGCTCCGACCTGTTCCGGGGGGTTAGCTTTGGTGAGCAGTTCTTC. The chain has TRBV7-2 and TRBJ2-1; 7 bases agree with TRBD2. CDR1 SGHTA and CDR2 FQGNSA come from the germline V gene. The CDR3 length is 18 residues. V lost 4 bases and J lost 9; bases outside the gene matches: 21.

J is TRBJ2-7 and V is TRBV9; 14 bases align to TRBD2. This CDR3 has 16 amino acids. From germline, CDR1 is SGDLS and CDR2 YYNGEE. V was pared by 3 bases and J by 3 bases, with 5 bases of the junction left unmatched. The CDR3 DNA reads TGTGCCAGCAGCGAGGGGGGACTAGCGGGAGTCTACGAGCAGTACTTC. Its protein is CASSEGGLAGVYEQYF.

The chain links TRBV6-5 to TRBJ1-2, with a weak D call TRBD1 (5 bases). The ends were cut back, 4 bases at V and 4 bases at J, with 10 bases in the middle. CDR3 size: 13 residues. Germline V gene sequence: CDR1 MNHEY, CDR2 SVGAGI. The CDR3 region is CASSLGAVYGYTF. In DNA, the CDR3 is TGTGCCAGCAGTTTAGGGGCGGTCTATGGCTACACCTTC.

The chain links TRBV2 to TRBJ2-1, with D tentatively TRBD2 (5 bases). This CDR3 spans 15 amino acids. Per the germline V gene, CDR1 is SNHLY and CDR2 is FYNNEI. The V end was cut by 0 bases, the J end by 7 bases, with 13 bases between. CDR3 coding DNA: TGTGCCAGCAGTGAAGCGGGGAGAGGGTCGAATGAGCAGTTCTTC. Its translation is CASSEAGRGSNEQFF.

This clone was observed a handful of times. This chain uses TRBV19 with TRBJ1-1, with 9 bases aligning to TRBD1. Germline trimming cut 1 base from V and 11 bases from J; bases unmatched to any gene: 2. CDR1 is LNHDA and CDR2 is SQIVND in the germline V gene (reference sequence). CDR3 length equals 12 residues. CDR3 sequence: CASSIGDRDAFF. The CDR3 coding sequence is TGTGCCAGTAGTATAGGGGACAGGGATGCTTTCTTT. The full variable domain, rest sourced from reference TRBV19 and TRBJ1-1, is DGGITQSPKYLFRKEGQNVTLSCEQNLNHDAMYWYRQDPGQGLRLIYYSQIVNDFQKGDIAEGYSVSREKKESFPLTVTSAQKNPTAFYLCASSIGDRDAFFGQGTRLTVV.

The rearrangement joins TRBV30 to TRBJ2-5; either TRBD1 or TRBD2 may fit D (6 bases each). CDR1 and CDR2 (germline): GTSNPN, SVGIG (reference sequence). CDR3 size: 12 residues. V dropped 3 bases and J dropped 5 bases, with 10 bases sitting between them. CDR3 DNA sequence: TGTGCCTGGAGAAAAGGGGGGGAGACCCAGTACTTC. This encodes CAWRKGGETQYF.

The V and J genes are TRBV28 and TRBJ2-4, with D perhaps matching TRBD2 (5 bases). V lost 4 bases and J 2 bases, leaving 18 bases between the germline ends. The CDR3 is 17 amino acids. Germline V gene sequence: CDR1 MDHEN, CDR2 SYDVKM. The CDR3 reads CASSSLEFRGSKNIQYF. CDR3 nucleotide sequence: TGTGCCAGCAGTTCCCTAGAGTTCCGGGGATCCAAAAACATTCAGTACTTC.

The CDR3 reads CASSGSGPEQFF. Written as DNA, the CDR3 is TGTGCCAGCAGCGGTAGCGGACCCGAGCAGTTCTTC. The V gene is TRBV11-2, the J gene TRBJ2-1; TRBD2 might be the D (6 bases). The V gene's germline CDR1 is SGHAT and CDR2 FQNNGV. V was shortened by 5 bases and J by 10 bases, with 12 bases between the two germline ends. CDR3 length: 12 residues.

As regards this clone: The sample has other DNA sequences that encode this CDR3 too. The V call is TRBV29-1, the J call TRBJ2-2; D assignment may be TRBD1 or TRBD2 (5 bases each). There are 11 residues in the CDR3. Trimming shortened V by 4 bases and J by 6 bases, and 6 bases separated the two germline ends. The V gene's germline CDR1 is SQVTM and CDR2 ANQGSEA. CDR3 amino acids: CSVVGAGELFF. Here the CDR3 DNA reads TGCAGCGTTGTGGGGGCCGGGGAGCTGTTTTTT.

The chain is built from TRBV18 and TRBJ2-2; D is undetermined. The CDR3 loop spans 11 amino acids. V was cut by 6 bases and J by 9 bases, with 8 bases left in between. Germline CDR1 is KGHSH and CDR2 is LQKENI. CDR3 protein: CASSNPRELFF. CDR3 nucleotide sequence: TGTGCCAGCTCGAATCCCCGGGAGCTGTTTTTT.

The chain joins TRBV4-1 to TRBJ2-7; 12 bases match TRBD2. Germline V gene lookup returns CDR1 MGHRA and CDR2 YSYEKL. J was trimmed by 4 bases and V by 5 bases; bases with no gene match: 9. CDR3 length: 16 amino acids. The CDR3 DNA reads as TGCGCCAGCAGCACGCGACTAGCGGGGGCCTATTACGAGCAGTACTTC. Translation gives CASSTRLAGAYYEQYF.

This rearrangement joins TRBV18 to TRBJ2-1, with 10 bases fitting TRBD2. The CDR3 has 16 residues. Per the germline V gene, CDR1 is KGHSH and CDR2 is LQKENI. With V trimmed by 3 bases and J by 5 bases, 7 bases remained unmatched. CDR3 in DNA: TGTGCCAGCTCACCCGGCATAGCGGGGGGAAACAATGAGCAGTTCTTC. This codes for CASSPGIAGGNNEQFF.

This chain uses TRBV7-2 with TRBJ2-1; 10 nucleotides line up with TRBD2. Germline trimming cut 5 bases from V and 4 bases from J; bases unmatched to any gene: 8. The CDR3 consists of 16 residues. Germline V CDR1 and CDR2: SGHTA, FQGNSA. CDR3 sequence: CASSPRTSGTYNEQFF. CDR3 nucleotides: TGTGCCAGCAGCCCAAGGACTAGCGGAACTTACAATGAGCAGTTCTTC.

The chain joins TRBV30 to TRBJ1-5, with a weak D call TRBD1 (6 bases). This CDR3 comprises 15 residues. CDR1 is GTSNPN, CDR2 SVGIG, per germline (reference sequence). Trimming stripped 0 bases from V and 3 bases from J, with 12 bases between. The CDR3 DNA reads TGTGCCTGGAGTGTACCGAACAGGGACAATCAGCCCCAGCATTTT. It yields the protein CAWSVPNRDNQPQHF.

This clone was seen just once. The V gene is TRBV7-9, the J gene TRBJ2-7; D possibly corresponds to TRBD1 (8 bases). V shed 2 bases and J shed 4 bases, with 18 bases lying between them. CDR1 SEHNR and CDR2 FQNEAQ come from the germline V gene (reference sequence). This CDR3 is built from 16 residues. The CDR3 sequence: CASSLLQGGFGYEQYF. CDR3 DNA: TGTGCCAGCAGCTTATTACAGGGGGGGTTTGGTTACGAGCAGTACTTC.

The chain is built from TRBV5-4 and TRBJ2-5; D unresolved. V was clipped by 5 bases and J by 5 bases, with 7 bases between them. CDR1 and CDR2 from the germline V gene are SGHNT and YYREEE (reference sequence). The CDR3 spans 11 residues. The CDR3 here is CASSPGETQYF. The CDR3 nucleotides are TGTGCCAGCAGTCCCGGGGAGACCCAGTACTTC.

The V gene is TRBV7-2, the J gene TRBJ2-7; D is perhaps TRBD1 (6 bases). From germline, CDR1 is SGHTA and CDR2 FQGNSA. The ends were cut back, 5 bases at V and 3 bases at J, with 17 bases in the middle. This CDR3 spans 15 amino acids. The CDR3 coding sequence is TGTGCCAGCAGCATCCGGGACACTTCGCTCTACGAGCAGTACTTC. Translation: CASSIRDTSLYEQYF.